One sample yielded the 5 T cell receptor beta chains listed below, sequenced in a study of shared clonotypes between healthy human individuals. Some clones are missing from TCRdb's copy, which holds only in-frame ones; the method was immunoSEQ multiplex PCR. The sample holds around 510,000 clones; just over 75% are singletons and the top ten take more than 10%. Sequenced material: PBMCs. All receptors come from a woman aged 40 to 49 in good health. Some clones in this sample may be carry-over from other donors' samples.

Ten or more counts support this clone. The CDR3 loop reads CASSQNDGVYEQYF. The DNA for the CDR3 is TGCGCCAGCAGCCAGAATGACGGTGTCTACGAGCAGTACTTC. The rearrangement links TRBV4-1 to TRBJ2-7, with no clear D. CDR3 length: 14 amino acids. The V and J ends lost 3 bases and 3 bases respectively, with 12 bases between them. Per the germline V gene, CDR1 is MGHRA and CDR2 is YSYEKL.

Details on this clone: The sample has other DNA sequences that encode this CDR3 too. The CDR3 loop reads CASSERVNSGNTIYF. CDR3 nucleotides: TGCGCCAGCAGTGAGCGGGTGAACTCTGGAAACACCATATATTTT. This chain links TRBV10-2 with TRBJ1-3; D gene ambiguous. CDR3 length: 15 residues. Germline V gives CDR1 WSHSY, CDR2 SAAADI. Trimming removed 2 bases from V and 0 bases from J, with 8 bases in between.

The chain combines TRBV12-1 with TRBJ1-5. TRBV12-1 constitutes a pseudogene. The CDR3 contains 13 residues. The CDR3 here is CASSFQENQPQHF. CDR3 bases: TGTGCCAGCAGCTTTCAGGAGAATCAGCCCCAGCATTTT.

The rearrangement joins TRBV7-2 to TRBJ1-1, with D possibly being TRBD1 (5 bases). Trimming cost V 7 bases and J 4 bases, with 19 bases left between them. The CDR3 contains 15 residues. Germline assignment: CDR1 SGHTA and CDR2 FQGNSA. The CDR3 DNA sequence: TGTGCCAGCATCTCGGCCGGGGCGTTGGTCACTGAAGCTTTCTTT. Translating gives CASISAGALVTEAFF.

DNA for the CDR3: TGTGCCAGCAGTTCCCCCAGGGGGGCGAACACTGAAGCTTTCTTT. This encodes CASSSPRGANTEAFF. This chain connects TRBV28 to TRBJ1-1; 7 bases agree with TRBD1. The V gene's germline CDR1 is MDHEN and CDR2 SYDVKM. After removal of 4 bases from V and 1 base from J, the junction contained 6 bases not matched to a gene. CDR3 length: 15 residues.